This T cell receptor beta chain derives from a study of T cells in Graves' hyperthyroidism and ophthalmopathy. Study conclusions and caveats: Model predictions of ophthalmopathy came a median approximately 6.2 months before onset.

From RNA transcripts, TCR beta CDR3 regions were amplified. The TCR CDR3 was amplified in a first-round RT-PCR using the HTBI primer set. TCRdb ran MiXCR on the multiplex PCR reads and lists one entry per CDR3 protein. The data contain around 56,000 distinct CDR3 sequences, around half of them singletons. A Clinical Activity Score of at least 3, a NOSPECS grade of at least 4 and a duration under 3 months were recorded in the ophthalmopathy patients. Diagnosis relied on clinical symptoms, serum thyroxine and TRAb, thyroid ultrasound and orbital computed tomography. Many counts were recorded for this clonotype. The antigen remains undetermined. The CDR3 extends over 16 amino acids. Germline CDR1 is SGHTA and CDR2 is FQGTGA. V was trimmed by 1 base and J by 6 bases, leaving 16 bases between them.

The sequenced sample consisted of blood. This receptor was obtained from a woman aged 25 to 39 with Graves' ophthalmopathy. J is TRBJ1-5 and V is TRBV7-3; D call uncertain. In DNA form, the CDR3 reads TGTGCCAGCAGCTTAAAGAGGCTGGGCTCGAGTCAGCCCCAGCATTTT. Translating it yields CASSLKRLGSSQPQHF.